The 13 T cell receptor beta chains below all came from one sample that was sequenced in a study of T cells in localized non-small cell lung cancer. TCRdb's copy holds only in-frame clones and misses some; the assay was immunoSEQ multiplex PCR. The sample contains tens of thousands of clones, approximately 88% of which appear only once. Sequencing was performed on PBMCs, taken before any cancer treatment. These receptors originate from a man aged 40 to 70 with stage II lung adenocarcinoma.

Here the CDR3 DNA reads TGTGCCAGCAGTTACGGCAGAACGACCTACGAGCAGTACTTC. Translated: CASSYGRTTYEQYF. V and J are TRBV6-5 and TRBJ2-7; D not resolved. Between the trimmed V and J ends, which lost 2 bases and 2 bases, there was a span of 10 bases. Germline CDR1 MNHEY, CDR2 SVGAGI. CDR3 length: 14 amino acids.

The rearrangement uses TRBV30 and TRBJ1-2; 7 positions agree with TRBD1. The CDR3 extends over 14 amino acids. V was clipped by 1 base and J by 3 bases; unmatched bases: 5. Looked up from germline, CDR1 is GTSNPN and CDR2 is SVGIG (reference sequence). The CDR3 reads CAWSDRDRYYGYTF. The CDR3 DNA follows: TGTGCCTGGAGTGACCGGGACAGATACTATGGCTACACCTTC. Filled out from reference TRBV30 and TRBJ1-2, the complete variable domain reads SQTIHQWPATLVQPVGSPLSLECTVEGTSNPNLYWYRQAAGRGLQLLFYSVGIGQISSEVPQNLSASRPQDRQFILSSKKLLLSDSGFYLCAWSDRDRYYGYTFGSGTRLTVV.

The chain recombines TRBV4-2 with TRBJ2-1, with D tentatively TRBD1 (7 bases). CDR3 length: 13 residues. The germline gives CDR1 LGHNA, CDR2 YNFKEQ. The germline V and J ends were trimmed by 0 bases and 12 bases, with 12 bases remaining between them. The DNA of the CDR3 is TGTGCCAGCAGCCAAGATCAGGGGGGCGGGCAGTTCTTC. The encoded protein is CASSQDQGGGQFF.

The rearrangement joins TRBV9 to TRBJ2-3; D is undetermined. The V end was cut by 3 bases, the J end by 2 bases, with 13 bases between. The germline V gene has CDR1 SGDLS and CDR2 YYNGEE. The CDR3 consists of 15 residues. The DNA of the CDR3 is TGTGCCAGCAGCGGACGTGTCGGAGCCACAGATACGCAGTATTTT. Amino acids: CASSGRVGATDTQYF.

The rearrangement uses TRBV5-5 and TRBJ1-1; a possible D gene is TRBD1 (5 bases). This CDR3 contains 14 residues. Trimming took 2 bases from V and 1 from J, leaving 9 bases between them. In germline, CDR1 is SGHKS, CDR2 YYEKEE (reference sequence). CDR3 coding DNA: TGTGCCAGCAGCTTTTCACAGGAGAACACTGAAGCTTTCTTT. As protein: CASSFSQENTEAFF. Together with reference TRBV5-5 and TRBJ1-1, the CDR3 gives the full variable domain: DAGVTQSPTHLIKTRGQQVTLRCSPISGHKSVSWYQQVLGQGPQFIFQYYEKEERGRGNFPDRFSARQFPNYSSELNVNALLLGDSALYLCASSFSQENTEAFFGQGTRLTVV.

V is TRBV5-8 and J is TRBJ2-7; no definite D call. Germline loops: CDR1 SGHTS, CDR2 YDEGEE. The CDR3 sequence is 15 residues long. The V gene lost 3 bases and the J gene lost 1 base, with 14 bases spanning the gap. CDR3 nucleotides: TGTGCCAGCAGCTCCCCCTTAGTTGCTTCCTACGAGCAGTACTTC. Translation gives CASSSPLVASYEQYF.

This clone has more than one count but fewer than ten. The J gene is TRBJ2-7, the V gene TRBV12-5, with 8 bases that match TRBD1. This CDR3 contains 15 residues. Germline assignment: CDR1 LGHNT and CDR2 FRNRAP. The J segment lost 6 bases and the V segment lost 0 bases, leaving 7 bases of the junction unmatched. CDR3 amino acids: CASGLVVGTGVEQYF. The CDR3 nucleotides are TGTGCTAGTGGTTTGGTGGTAGGGACAGGTGTCGAGCAGTACTTC.

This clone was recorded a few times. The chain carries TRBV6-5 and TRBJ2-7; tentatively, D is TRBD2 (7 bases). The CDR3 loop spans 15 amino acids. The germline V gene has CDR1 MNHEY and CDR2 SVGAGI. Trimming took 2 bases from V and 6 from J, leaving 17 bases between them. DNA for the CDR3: TGTGCCAGCAGTTACCAGGCGGGGGCCCCAACCGAGCAGTACTTC. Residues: CASSYQAGAPTEQYF.

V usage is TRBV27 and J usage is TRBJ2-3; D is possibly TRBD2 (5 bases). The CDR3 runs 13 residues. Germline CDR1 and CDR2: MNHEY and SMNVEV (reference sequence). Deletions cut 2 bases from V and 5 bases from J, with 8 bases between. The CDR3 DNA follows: TGTGCCAGCAGTTTAACTAGGCAAGATACGCAGTATTTT. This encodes CASSLTRQDTQYF.

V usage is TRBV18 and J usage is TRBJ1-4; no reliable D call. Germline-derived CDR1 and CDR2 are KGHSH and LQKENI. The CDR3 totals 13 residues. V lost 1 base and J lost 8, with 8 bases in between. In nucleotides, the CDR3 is TGTGCCAGCTCACCACTCCTTCGGGAAAAACTGTTTTTT. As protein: CASSPLLREKLFF.

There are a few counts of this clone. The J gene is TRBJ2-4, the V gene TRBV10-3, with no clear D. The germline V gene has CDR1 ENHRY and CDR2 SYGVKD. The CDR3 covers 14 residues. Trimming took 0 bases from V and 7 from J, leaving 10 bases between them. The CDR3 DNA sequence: TGTGCCATCAGTGAGTCGTCTGATGGGAACATTCAGTACTTC. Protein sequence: CAISESSDGNIQYF.

The CDR3 is CTSSPSEALKEQYF. The CDR3 DNA reads TGCACCAGCAGCCCCTCTGAGGCCCTGAAGGAGCAGTACTTC. V gene TRBV1 combines with J gene TRBJ2-7; the table's D call, TRBD2, has no DNA check behind it. TRBV1 is listed as a pseudogene. The length of the CDR3 is 14 residues.

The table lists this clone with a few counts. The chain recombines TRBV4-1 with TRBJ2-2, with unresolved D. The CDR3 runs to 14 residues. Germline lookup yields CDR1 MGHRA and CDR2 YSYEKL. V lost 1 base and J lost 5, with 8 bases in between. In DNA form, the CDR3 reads TGCGCCAGCAGCCAAGGGATGGGAACCGGGGAGCTGTTTTTT. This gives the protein CASSQGMGTGELFF.